This is a list of T cell receptor beta chains from one sample in a study of blood T cell repertoires in COVID-19. Only in-frame clones appear in the TCRdb table, and some are missing; sequencing was by immunoSEQ multiplex PCR. The sample carries over 300,000 clones, around 88% recorded once. Sequencing input: peripheral blood. These receptors originate from a woman aged 45-65 years with acute or convalescent COVID-19. The CDR3 runs from the conserved cysteine through the conserved F or W. The D gene is left open where the match is weak. The size of a clone is reported for some rows only, either as once, few or many, or as a class for expanded clones.

cdr3_length	d_call	clone_size	j_call	v_call	cdr3_aa	cdr3_nt
13	.	.	TRBJ1-1	TRBV24-1	CATSEHGEGEAFF	TGTGCCACCAGCGAGCACGGGGAGGGTGAAGCTTTCTTT
14	TRBD1	.	TRBJ2-3	TRBV4-1	CASSPRQGRDTQYF	TGCGCCAGCAGCCCAAGACAGGGGAGGGATACGCAGTATTTT
15	TRBD1	.	TRBJ2-7	TRBV29-1	CSVEFSAGGSYEQYF	TGCAGCGTTGAATTCTCGGCAGGGGGTTCCTACGAGCAGTACTTC
12	TRBD2	.	TRBJ2-7	TRBV30	CACASGFYEQYF	TGTGCCTGCGCTAGCGGATTCTACGAGCAGTACTTC
16	TRBD2	.	TRBJ2-3	TRBV7-6	CASSLQTGLAGETQYF	TGTGCCAGCAGCCTACAAACGGGACTAGCGGGAGAGACGCAGTATTTT
15	TRBD1	.	TRBJ2-5	TRBV25-1	CASSEPTGPQETQYF	TGTGCCAGCAGTGAGCCGACAGGGCCCCAAGAGACCCAGTACTTC
17	.	.	TRBJ2-3	TRBV19	CASTPGTPNPGTDTQYF	TGTGCCAGTACGCCCGGGACTCCCAACCCCGGCACAGATACGCAGTATTTT
15	.	.	TRBJ2-3	TRBV5-1	CASSLVSGSTDTQYF	TGCGCCAGCAGCTTGGTCAGCGGGAGCACAGATACGCAGTATTTT
13	.	.	TRBJ2-2	TRBV19	CASKRGSTGELFF	TGTGCCAGTAAACGAGGCAGCACCGGGGAGCTGTTTTTT
14	TRBD2	.	TRBJ2-1	TRBV2	CASEPPGRGLGMVF	TGTGCCAGCGAACCCCCTGGGCGGGGACTAGGGATGGTCTTC
14	.	.	TRBJ2-1	TRBV20-1	CSASMSGGPNEQFF	TGCAGTGCTAGTATGTCAGGAGGGCCCAATGAGCAGTTCTTC
15	.	.	TRBJ1-3	TRBV5-5	CASSFGSGSGNTIYF	TGTGCCAGCAGCTTTGGGTCGGGCTCTGGAAACACCATATATTTT
16	TRBD1	.	TRBJ1-6	TRBV7-9	CASSLGAGGFGSPLHF	TGTGCCAGCAGCTTAGGAGCAGGGGGCTTCGGTTCACCCCTCCACTTT
16	TRBD2	.	TRBJ2-2	TRBV5-4	CASSFGRGADTGELFF	TGTGCCAGCAGCTTTGGGCGGGGGGCGGACACCGGGGAGCTGTTTTTT
14	.	few	TRBJ1-2	TRBV6-5	CASSLRGGDYGYTF	TGTGCCAGCAGTCTCCGCGGCGGAGACTATGGCTACACCTTC
16	TRBD2	once	TRBJ2-1	TRBV24-1	CATSVTRLAGFNEQFF	TGTGCCACCAGTGTCACTCGACTAGCGGGATTTAATGAGCAGTTCTTC
15	.	.	TRBJ1-6	TRBV7-9	CASSLVAGEGTPLHF	TGTGCCAGCAGCTTAGTGGCCGGGGAGGGGACACCCCTCCACTTT
14	.	.	TRBJ1-1	TRBV19	CASRLGQVNTEAFF	TGTGCCAGTAGGCTGGGACAAGTGAACACTGAAGCTTTCTTT
15	TRBD1	once	TRBJ1-4	TRBV27	CASTTGQPTNEKLFF	TGTGCCAGCACCACGGGACAGCCAACTAATGAAAAACTGTTTTTT
14	.	.	TRBJ2-7	TRBV19	CASSEARSNYEQYF	TGTGCCAGTAGTGAGGCTAGAAGCAACTACGAGCAGTACTTC
15	TRBD1	.	TRBJ2-5	TRBV7-3	CASSFTQGAQETQYF	TGTGCCAGCAGCTTCACACAGGGGGCTCAGGAGACCCAGTACTTC
13	.	once	TRBJ1-2	TRBV28	CASRGGKVNGYTF	TGTGCCAGCCGCGGGGGCAAAGTGAATGGCTACACCTTC
13	TRBD1	.	TRBJ2-7	TRBV28	CASAGTGPYEQYF	TGTGCCAGCGCCGGGACAGGGCCCTACGAGCAGTACTTC
12	.	.	TRBJ1-4	TRBV28	CASSYEREKLFF	TGTGCCAGCAGTTACGAGAGGGAAAAACTGTTTTTT
15	TRBD2	.	TRBJ2-1	TRBV7-8	CASTFGTSGSFEQFF	TGTGCCAGCACCTTTGGGACTAGCGGGAGCTTTGAGCAGTTCTTC
15	TRBD2	once	TRBJ2-5	TRBV19	CASSIGLAGGETQYF	TGTGCCAGTAGTATAGGACTAGCGGGAGGAGAGACCCAGTACTTC
16	TRBD1	.	TRBJ1-6	TRBV5-1	CASSPRQGALESPLHF	TGCGCCAGCAGCCCAAGACAGGGGGCTTTAGAATCACCCCTCCACTTT
14	.	.	TRBJ2-3	TRBV9	CASSPGTYGDTQYF	TGTGCCAGCAGCCCCGGGACATACGGAGATACGCAGTATTTT
17	TRBD2	.	TRBJ2-5	TRBV4-1	CASSQAGTSGAQETQYF	TGCGCCAGCAGCCAAGCCGGGACTAGCGGGGCTCAAGAGACCCAGTACTTC
15	.	.	TRBJ1-6	TRBV3-1/TRBV3-2	CASSQEFRVNSPLHF	TGTGCCAGCAGCCAAGAATTCAGGGTGAATTCACCCCTCCACTTT
15	.	.	TRBJ1-4	TRBV3-1/TRBV3-2	CASSYRGGRDEKLFF	TGTGCCAGCAGTTACCGCGGGGGGAGGGATGAAAAACTGTTTTTT
14	.	.	TRBJ2-5	TRBV10-3	CAISETGTQETQYF	TGTGCCATCAGTGAAACAGGTACCCAAGAGACCCAGTACTTC
13	.	.	TRBJ1-1	TRBV11-3	CASSLDRGTEAFF	TGTGCCAGCAGCTTAGACAGGGGCACTGAAGCTTTCTTT
13	.	.	TRBJ2-2	TRBV27	CASVQGDTGELFF	TGTGCCAGCGTGCAGGGTGACACCGGGGAGCTGTTTTTT
11	.	once	TRBJ2-7	TRBV6-5	CATMDFYEQYF	TGTGCCACCATGGACTTCTACGAGCAGTACTTC
17	TRBD1	.	TRBJ2-2	TRBV3-1/TRBV3-2	CASSRRTGGRFGGELFF	TGTGCCAGCAGCCGCCGGACAGGGGGTAGATTCGGCGGGGAGCTGTTTTTT
16	TRBD1	.	TRBJ1-4	TRBV9	CASSFGTGRANEKLFF	TGTGCCAGCAGCTTCGGGACAGGGAGGGCTAATGAAAAACTGTTTTTT
17	TRBD1	.	TRBJ2-1	TRBV11-2	CASSFQGQDRGYNEQFF	TGTGCCAGCAGCTTCCAGGGGCAGGACAGGGGATACAATGAGCAGTTCTTC
18	.	.	TRBJ1-6	TRBV28	CASSLKYTGSSYNSPLHF	TGTGCCAGCAGTTTAAAGTATACAGGGAGCTCCTATAATTCACCCCTCCACTTT
15	.	.	TRBJ2-1	TRBV9	CASSGVRRGHNEQFF	TGTGCCAGCAGCGGCGTGCGCAGGGGCCACAATGAGCAGTTCTTC
13	TRBD1	.	TRBJ2-7	TRBV2	CAGQVYSSYEQYF	TGTGCCGGACAGGTCTACAGCTCCTACGAGCAGTACTTC
15	.	.	TRBJ1-3	TRBV2	CASRRLNRDRNTIYF	TGTGCCAGTAGGCGACTGAACAGGGATAGAAACACCATATATTTT
15	.	few	TRBJ1-5	TRBV27	CASSLEGLGNQPQHF	TGTGCCAGCAGTTTAGAGGGTTTAGGCAATCAGCCCCAGCATTTT
14	.	.	TRBJ2-3	TRBV10-3	CAISRDGGADTQYF	TGTGCCATCAGTAGGGACGGGGGAGCAGATACGCAGTATTTT
16	.	.	TRBJ2-1	TRBV23-1	CASSPNQDLNTNEQFF	TGCGCCAGCAGTCCAAATCAGGACTTAAACACAAATGAGCAGTTCTTC
12	.	once	TRBJ2-7	TRBV28	CASSLSSIEQYF	TGTGCCAGCAGTTTATCTTCTATTGAGCAGTACTTC
14	.	.	TRBJ2-5	TRBV5-1	CASSSPGDQETQYF	TGCGCCAGCAGCTCCCCAGGGGACCAAGAGACCCAGTACTTC
15	.	many	TRBJ1-5	TRBV28	CASSSGVRGNQPQHF	TGTGCCAGCAGTTCCGGGGTGAGGGGCAATCAGCCCCAGCATTTT
15	TRBD1	.	TRBJ1-1	TRBV6-4	CASSQTGGLATEAFF	TGTGCCAGCAGCCAGACAGGGGGTCTGGCGACTGAAGCTTTCTTT
14	TRBD1	.	TRBJ2-1	TRBV3-1/TRBV3-2	CASSLRDRDNEQFF	TGTGCCAGCAGCCTCCGGGACAGAGACAATGAGCAGTTCTTC